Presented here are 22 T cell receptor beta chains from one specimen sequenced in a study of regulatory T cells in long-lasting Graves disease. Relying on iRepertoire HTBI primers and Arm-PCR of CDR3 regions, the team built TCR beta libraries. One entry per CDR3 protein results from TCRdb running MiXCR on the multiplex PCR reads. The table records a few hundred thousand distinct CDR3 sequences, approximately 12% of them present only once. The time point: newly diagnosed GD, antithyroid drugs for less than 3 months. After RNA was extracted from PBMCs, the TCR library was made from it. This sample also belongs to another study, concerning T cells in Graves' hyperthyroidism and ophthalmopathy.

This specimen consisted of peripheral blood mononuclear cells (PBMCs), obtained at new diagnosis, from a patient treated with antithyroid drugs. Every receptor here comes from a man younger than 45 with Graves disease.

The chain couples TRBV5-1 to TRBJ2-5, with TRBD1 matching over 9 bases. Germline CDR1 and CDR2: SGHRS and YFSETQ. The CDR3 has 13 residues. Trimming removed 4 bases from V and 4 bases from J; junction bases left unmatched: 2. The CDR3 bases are TGCGCCAGCAGCGTGGACAGGGGAGAGACCCAGTACTTC. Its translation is CASSVDRGETQYF.

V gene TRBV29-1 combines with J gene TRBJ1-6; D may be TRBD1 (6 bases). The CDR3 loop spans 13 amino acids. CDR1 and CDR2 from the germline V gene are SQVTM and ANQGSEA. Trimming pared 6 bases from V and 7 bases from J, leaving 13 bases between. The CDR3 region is CSVRGAINSPLHF. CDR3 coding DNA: TGCAGCGTCCGGGGGGCTATCAATTCACCCCTCCACTTT.

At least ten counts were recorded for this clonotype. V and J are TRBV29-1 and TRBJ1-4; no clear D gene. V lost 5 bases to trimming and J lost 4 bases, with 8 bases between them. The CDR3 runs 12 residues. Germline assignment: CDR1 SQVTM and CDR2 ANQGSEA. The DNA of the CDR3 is TGCAGCGTTAGCAGTTTTAATGAAAAACTGTTTTTT. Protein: CSVSSFNEKLFF.

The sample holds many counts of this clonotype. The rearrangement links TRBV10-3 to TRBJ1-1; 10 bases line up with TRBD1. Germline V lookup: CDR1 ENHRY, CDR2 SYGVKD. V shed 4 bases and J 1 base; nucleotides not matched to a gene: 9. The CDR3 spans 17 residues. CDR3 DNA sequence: TGTGCCATCAGTGCCCGGGACAGGGGTTTGGAGAACACTGAAGCTTTCTTT. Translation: CAISARDRGLENTEAFF.

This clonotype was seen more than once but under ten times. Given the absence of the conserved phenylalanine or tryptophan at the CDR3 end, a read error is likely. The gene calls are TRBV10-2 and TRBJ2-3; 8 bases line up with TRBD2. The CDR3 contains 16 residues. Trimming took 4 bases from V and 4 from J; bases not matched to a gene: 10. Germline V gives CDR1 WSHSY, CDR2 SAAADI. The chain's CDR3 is CASSGRGLGRADTQYL. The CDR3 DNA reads TGCGCCAGCAGTGGCAGGGGACTAGGGAGAGCAGATACGCAGTATCTT.

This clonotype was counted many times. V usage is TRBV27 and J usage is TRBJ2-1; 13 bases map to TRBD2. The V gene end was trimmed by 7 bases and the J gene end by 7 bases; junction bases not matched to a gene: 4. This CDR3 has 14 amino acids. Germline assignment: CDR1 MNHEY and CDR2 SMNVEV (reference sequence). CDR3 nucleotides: TGTGCCAGCACCGGACTAGCGGGAGTTAATGAGCAGTTCTTC. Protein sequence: CASTGLAGVNEQFF.

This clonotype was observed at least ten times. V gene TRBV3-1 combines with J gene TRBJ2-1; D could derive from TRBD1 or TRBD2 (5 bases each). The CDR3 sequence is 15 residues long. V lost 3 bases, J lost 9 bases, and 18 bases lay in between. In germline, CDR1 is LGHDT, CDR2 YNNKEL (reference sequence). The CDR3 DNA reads TGTGCCAGCAGCCAGGGAGCCGGGACCGCCGTTGAGCAGTTCTTC. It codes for CASSQGAGTAVEQFF.

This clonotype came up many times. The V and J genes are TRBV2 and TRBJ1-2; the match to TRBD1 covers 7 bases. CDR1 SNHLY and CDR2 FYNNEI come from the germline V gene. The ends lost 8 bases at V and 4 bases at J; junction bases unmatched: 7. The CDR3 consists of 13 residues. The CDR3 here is CASGGGQLYGYTF. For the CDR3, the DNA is TGTGCCAGCGGGGGGGGACAGCTCTATGGCTACACCTTC.

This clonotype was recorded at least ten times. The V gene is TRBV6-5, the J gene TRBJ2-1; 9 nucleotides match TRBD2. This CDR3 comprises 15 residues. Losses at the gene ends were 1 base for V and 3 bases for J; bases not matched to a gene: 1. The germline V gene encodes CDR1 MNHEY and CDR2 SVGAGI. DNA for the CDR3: TGTGCCAGCAGTTACTTTAGCGGGGGCTACAATGAGCAGTTCTTC. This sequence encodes CASSYFSGGYNEQFF.

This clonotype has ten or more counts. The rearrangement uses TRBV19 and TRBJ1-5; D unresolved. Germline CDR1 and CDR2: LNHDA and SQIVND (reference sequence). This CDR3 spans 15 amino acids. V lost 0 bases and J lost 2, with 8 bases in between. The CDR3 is CASSIEGTGNQPQHF. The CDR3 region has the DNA TGTGCCAGTAGTATAGAGGGAACAGGCAATCAGCCCCAGCATTTT.

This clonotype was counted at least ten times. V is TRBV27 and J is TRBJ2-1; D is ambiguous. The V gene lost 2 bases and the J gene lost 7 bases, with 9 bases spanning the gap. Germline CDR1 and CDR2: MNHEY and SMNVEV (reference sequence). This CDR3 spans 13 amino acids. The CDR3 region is CASSLLVDNEQFF. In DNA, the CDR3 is TGTGCCAGCAGTTTACTAGTAGATAATGAGCAGTTCTTC.

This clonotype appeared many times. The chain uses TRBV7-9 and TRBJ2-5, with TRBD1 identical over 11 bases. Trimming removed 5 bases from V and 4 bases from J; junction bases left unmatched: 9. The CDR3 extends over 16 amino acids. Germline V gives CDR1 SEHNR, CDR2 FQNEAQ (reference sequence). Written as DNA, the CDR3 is TGTGCCAGCAGCCTCCACCCCGGGACAGGGGGAGAGACCCAGTACTTC. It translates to CASSLHPGTGGETQYF. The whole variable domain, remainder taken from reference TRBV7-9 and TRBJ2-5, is DTGVSQNPRHKITKRGQNVTFRCDPISEHNRLYWYRQTLGQGPEFLTYFQNEAQLEKSRLLSDRFSAERPKGSFSTLEIQRTEQGDSAMYLCASSLHPGTGGETQYFGPGTRLLVL.

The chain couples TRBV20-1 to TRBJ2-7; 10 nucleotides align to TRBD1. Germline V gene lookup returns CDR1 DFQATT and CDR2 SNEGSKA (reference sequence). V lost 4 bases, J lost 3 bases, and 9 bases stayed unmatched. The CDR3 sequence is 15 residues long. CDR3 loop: CSATEYRDRGYEQYF. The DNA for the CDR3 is TGCAGTGCTACAGAGTATCGGGACAGGGGCTACGAGCAGTACTTC.

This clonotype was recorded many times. The CDR3 DNA reads as TGTGCCAGCAGTAGCGATCTGGCTAGCGGGAAAAACATTCAGTACTTC. As protein: CASSSDLASGKNIQYF. The rearrangement uses TRBV6-1 and TRBJ2-4; 8 nucleotides align to TRBD2. CDR3 length: 16 residues. Losses at the gene ends were 5 bases for V and 4 bases for J; bases not matched to a gene: 10. Germline lookup yields CDR1 MNHNS and CDR2 SASEGT.

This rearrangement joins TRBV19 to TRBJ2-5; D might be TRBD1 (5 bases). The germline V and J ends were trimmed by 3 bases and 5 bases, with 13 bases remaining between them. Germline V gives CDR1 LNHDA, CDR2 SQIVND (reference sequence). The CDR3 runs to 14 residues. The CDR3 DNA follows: TGTGCCAGTAGTATGGGGCAGGCCGGCGAGACCCAGTACTTC. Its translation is CASSMGQAGETQYF.

CDR3 in amino acids: CSVEDPDSGANVLTF. The CDR3 DNA follows: TGCAGCGTTGAAGATCCCGACTCTGGGGCCAACGTCCTGACTTTC. V gene TRBV29-1 combines with J gene TRBJ2-6; D remains unclear. Trimming removed 0 bases at V and 0 bases at J, with 6 bases between. CDR3 length: 15 amino acids. Germline V lookup: CDR1 SQVTM, CDR2 ANQGSEA.

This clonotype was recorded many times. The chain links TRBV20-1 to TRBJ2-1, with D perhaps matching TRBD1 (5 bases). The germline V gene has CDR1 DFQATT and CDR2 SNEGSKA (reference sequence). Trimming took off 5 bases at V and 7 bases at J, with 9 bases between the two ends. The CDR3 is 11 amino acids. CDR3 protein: CSASKGNEQFF. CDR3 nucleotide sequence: TGCAGTGCTTCCAAGGGGAATGAGCAGTTCTTC.

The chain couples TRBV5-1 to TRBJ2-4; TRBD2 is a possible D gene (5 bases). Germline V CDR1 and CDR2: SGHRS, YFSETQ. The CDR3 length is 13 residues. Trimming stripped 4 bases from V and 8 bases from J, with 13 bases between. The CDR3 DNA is TGCGCCAGCAGCCCGGCCCTCGGGGACATTCAGTACTTC. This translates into CASSPALGDIQYF.

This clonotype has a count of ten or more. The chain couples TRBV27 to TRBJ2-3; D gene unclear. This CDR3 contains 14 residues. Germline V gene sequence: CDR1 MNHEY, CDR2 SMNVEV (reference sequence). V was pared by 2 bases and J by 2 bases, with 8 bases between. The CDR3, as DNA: TGTGCCAGCAGTTTAGTGGCCCACACAGATACGCAGTATTTT. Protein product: CASSLVAHTDTQYF.

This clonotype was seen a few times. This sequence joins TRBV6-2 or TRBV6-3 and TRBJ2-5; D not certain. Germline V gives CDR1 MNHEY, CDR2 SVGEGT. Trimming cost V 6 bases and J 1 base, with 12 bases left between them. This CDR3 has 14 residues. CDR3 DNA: TGTGCCAGCAGACGGAAACTAACCCAAGAGACCCAGTACTTC. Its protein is CASRRKLTQETQYF.

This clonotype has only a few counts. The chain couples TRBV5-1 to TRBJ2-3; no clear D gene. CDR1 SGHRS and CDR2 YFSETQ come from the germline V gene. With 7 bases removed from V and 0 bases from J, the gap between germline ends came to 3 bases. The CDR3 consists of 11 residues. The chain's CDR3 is CASASTDTQYF. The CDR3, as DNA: TGCGCCAGCGCGAGCACAGATACGCAGTATTTT.

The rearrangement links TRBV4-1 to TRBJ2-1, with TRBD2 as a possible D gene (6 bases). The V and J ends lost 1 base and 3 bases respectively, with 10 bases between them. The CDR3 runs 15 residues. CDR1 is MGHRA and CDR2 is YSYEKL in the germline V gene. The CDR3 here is CASSQVVAVYNEQFF. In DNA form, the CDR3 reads TGCGCCAGCAGCCAAGTCGTAGCGGTCTACAATGAGCAGTTCTTC.